A single sample is the source of the 25 T cell receptor beta chains below, sequenced in a study of blood T cell repertoires in COVID-19. Method: immunoSEQ multiplex PCR; TCRdb's copy keeps in-frame clones and lacks some. The sample includes 40,000 or so clones, less than 90% of them seen just once. The sequenced material came from peripheral blood. The receptors come from a man aged 55 to 70 with COVID-19, enrolled during active disease.

The chain recombines TRBV24-1 with TRBJ2-3; no clear D gene. Per germline, CDR1 KGHDR and CDR2 SFDVKD. V shed 5 bases and J shed 2 bases, with 13 bases lying between them. The CDR3 extends over 15 amino acids. Here the CDR3 DNA reads TGTGCCACCAGTGGGTCGGGTCGATTCACAGATACGCAGTATTTT. This sequence encodes CATSGSGRFTDTQYF.

J is TRBJ2-3 and V is TRBV3-1 (or the pseudogene TRBV3-2); TRBD2 matches 14 bases. In germline, CDR1 is LGHDT, CDR2 YNNKEL (reference sequence). The V and J ends lost 4 bases and 7 bases, in that order; junction bases with no gene match: 19. This CDR3 has 20 residues. CDR3 in DNA: TGTGCCAGCAGCCCTCCTCCCGGGACTAGCGGGAGCCCCAGGGGAAATACGCAGTATTTT. This encodes CASSPPPGTSGSPRGNTQYF.

The sample holds one count of this clone. The chain is built from TRBV5-1 and TRBJ2-7; a possible D gene is TRBD1 (6 bases). Germline CDR1 SGHRS, CDR2 YFSETQ. Trimming cost V 1 base and J 6 bases, with 14 bases left between them. CDR3 size: 14 residues. Here the CDR3 DNA reads TGCGCCAGCAGCTTGTCCATAACAGGGCGCGAGCAGTACTTC. Protein: CASSLSITGREQYF.

This chain links TRBV29-1 with TRBJ2-3; maybe TRBD2 (6 bases). Between the trimmed V and J ends, which lost 4 bases and 2 bases, there was a span of 13 bases. This CDR3 region has 14 residues. Per the germline V gene, CDR1 is SQVTM and CDR2 is ANQGSEA. In DNA form, the CDR3 reads TGCAGCGTTGGCTTGGCGGGAAACACAGATACGCAGTATTTT. It yields the protein CSVGLAGNTDTQYF.

The CDR3 here is CASSHGRDRADQPQHF. The CDR3 region has the DNA TGTGCCAGTAGTCACGGGCGGGACAGGGCGGATCAGCCCCAGCATTTT. The J gene is TRBJ1-5, the V gene TRBV19; 9 bases map to TRBD1. This CDR3 comprises 16 residues. Looked up from germline, CDR1 is LNHDA and CDR2 is SQIVND (reference sequence). V shed 5 bases, J shed 5 bases, and the junction held 10 bases outside the gene matches.

The CDR3 region has the DNA TGTGCCAGCAGCTTACTCGGGGGAGCCTACAATGAGCAGTTCTTC. Its protein product is CASSLLGGAYNEQFF. This chain joins TRBV7-3 and TRBJ2-1; D perhaps matches TRBD2 (6 bases). Between the trimmed V and J ends, which lost 2 bases and 2 bases, there was a span of 10 bases. The CDR3 is 15 residues long. CDR1 is SGHTA, CDR2 FQGTGA, per germline.

The chain links TRBV9 to TRBJ2-7, with 7 bases fitting TRBD1. This CDR3 is 14 amino acids long. The ends lost 1 base at V and 4 bases at J; junction bases unmatched: 5. The germline V gene has CDR1 SGDLS and CDR2 YYNGEE. CDR3 loop: CASSVMTGPYEQYF. The CDR3 DNA is TGTGCCAGCAGCGTAATGACAGGGCCTTACGAGCAGTACTTC.

The chain has TRBV18 and TRBJ1-3; no firm D call. Trimming cost V 0 bases and J 2 bases, with 5 bases left between them. Germline CDR1 and CDR2: KGHSH and LQKENI. The CDR3 totals 14 residues. In DNA, the CDR3 is TGTGCCAGCTCACCACCTCCCGCTGGAAACACCATATATTTT. Translated, it gives CASSPPPAGNTIYF.

The chain couples TRBV29-1 to TRBJ1-2; possible D gene TRBD1, 5 bases. The germline V gene has CDR1 SQVTM and CDR2 ANQGSEA. The CDR3 totals 12 residues. V was pared by 4 bases and J by 3 bases, with 9 bases between. CDR3 DNA: TGCAGCGTTGTGGGGGAGGACTATGGCTACACCTTC. This encodes CSVVGEDYGYTF. The variable domain in full, with the rest retrieved from reference TRBV29-1 and TRBJ1-2, is SAVISQKPSRDICQRGTSLTIQCQVDSQVTMMFWYRQQPGQSLTLIATANQGSEATYESGFVIDKFPISRPNLTFSTLTVSNMSPEDSSIYLCSVVGEDYGYTFGSGTRLTVV.

V usage is TRBV7-3 and J usage is TRBJ2-3; 7 nucleotides match TRBD1. From germline, CDR1 is SGHTA and CDR2 FQGTGA. The V segment lost 5 bases and the J segment 0 bases; nucleotides outside the gene matches: 5. This CDR3 comprises 15 residues. In DNA form, the CDR3 reads TGTGCCAGCAGCCCACAGGGGATTAGCACAGATACGCAGTATTTT. Translating gives CASSPQGISTDTQYF.

The chain combines TRBV4-2 with TRBJ1-2, with TRBD1 as a possible D gene (6 bases). The CDR3 covers 12 residues. Trimming pared 0 bases from V and 8 bases from J, leaving 7 bases between. CDR1 LGHNA and CDR2 YNFKEQ come from the germline V gene. DNA for the CDR3: TGTGCCAGCAGCCAAGACAGGGGAGGCTACACCTTC. Its translation: CASSQDRGGYTF.

This clone was observed once. The chain is built from TRBV28 and TRBJ1-1, with D uncertain. The CDR3 totals 12 residues. V dropped 5 bases and J dropped 0 bases, with 4 bases sitting between them. Germline V gene data show CDR1 as MDHEN and CDR2 as SYDVKM. The CDR3 here is CASSLVNTEAFF. The CDR3 nucleotides are TGTGCCAGCAGTCTAGTGAACACTGAAGCTTTCTTT.

V and J are TRBV6-5 and TRBJ2-7, with TRBD1 as a possible D gene (5 bases). V was cut by 3 bases and J by 3 bases, with 9 bases left in between. The germline V gene has CDR1 MNHEY and CDR2 SVGAGI. The CDR3 has 13 amino acids. CDR3: CASSYRQGYEQYF. CDR3 coding DNA: TGTGCCAGCAGTTATAGGCAGGGCTACGAGCAGTACTTC.

The rearrangement uses TRBV24-1 and TRBJ2-1; perhaps TRBD1 as D (7 bases). Trimming left V 4 bases short and J 7 bases short, with 13 bases between. The germline V gene encodes CDR1 KGHDR and CDR2 SFDVKD. The CDR3 has 14 residues. CDR3 protein: CATSDRGTENEQFF. CDR3 DNA: TGTGCCACCAGTGACCGGGGGACAGAGAATGAGCAGTTCTTC.

The gene calls are TRBV4-1 and TRBJ1-1; TRBD1 matches 8 bases. Losses at the gene ends were 3 bases for V and 1 base for J; bases not matched to a gene: 4. In germline, CDR1 is MGHRA, CDR2 YSYEKL. The CDR3 loop spans 15 amino acids. CDR3 loop: CASSQDRVGNTEAFF. The CDR3 DNA reads as TGCGCCAGCAGCCAGGACAGGGTTGGGAACACTGAAGCTTTCTTT.

The chain employs TRBV19 and TRBJ1-2, with TRBD1 matching over 8 bases. Germline V gene data show CDR1 as LNHDA and CDR2 as SQIVND (reference sequence). The CDR3 has 16 amino acids. V shed 1 base, J shed 8 bases, and the junction held 12 bases outside the gene matches. As DNA, the CDR3 is TGTGCCAGTAGTATAGGATCGGCCGACAGGGGCAAGGGCTACACCTTC. Encoded protein: CASSIGSADRGKGYTF.

V usage is TRBV11-2 and J usage is TRBJ2-7; D is unresolved. Trimming took 6 bases from V and 4 from J, leaving 10 bases between them. This CDR3 region has 12 residues. Germline CDR1 is SGHAT and CDR2 is FQNNGV. The chain's CDR3 is CASSPSRYEQYF. Here the CDR3 DNA reads TGTGCCAGCAGTCCCTCTAGGTACGAGCAGTACTTC.

V usage is TRBV12-3 or TRBV12-4 and J usage is TRBJ1-6, with unresolved D. This CDR3 comprises 13 residues. V lost 5 bases to trimming and J lost 7 bases, with 9 bases between them. CDR3 protein: CASSQETNSPLHF. The CDR3 coding sequence is TGTGCCAGCAGTCAGGAAACGAATTCACCCCTCCACTTT.

In its sample, this clone was seen a few times. The chain combines TRBV18 with TRBJ1-2; D gene unclear. The length of the CDR3 is 15 residues. Germline CDR1 is KGHSH and CDR2 is LQKENI. The germline V and J ends were trimmed by 2 bases and 1 base, with 11 bases remaining between them. The CDR3 is CASSPNAANNYGYTF. The CDR3 DNA reads TGTGCCAGCTCACCAAACGCTGCTAATAACTATGGCTACACCTTC.

The chain employs TRBV7-9 and TRBJ2-1; D possibly corresponds to TRBD2 (6 bases). The V end was cut by 5 bases, the J end by 4 bases, with 18 bases between. Germline-derived CDR1 and CDR2 are SEHNR and FQNEAQ (reference sequence). The length of the CDR3 is 16 residues. This CDR3 reads CASSGGRGKEYNEQFF. The CDR3 nucleotides read TGTGCCAGCAGCGGGGGTCGGGGGAAGGAATACAATGAGCAGTTCTTC.

In DNA, the CDR3 is TGTGCCAGCAGCTCCGCCGCAGGACACAATAATCAGCCCCAGCATTTT. Encoded protein: CASSSAAGHNNQPQHF. The chain uses TRBV7-8 and TRBJ1-5, with D tentatively TRBD1 (5 bases). Germline values: CDR1 SGHVS, CDR2 FQNEAQ. The germline V and J ends were trimmed by 4 bases and 4 bases, with 17 bases remaining between them. This CDR3 has 16 residues.

This clone was counted a few times. The rearrangement joins TRBV11-3 to TRBJ2-5, with TRBD1 matching over 8 bases. V shed 6 bases and J 5 bases; nucleotides not matched to a gene: 11. The length of the CDR3 is 15 residues. CDR1 is SGHNT and CDR2 is YENEEA in the germline V gene. The CDR3 here is CASSSGTGITETQYF. The CDR3 coding sequence is TGTGCCAGCAGTTCCGGGACAGGAATAACGGAGACCCAGTACTTC.

The chain carries TRBV30 and TRBJ1-1; D not resolved. Germline loops: CDR1 GTSNPN, CDR2 SVGIG (reference sequence). This CDR3 region has 18 residues. The V end lost 0 bases, the J end lost 3 bases, and 23 bases lay between the germline ends. The CDR3 sequence is CAWSVLVWPPGEYTEAFF. The CDR3 DNA reads TGTGCCTGGAGTGTACTAGTTTGGCCCCCGGGCGAATACACTGAAGCTTTCTTT.

This clone was seen just once. This chain connects TRBV28 to TRBJ1-1, with 8 bases fitting TRBD1. The CDR3 contains 14 residues. V lost 2 bases, J lost 2 bases, and 1 base stayed unmatched. Germline-derived CDR1 and CDR2 are MDHEN and SYDVKM. The CDR3 spells CASSLTGGNTEAFF. The DNA of the CDR3 is TGTGCCAGCAGTTTAACAGGGGGAAACACTGAAGCTTTCTTT.

The chain uses TRBV29-1 and TRBJ1-1; 7 bases align to TRBD1. Germline trimming cut 5 bases from V and 1 base from J; bases unmatched to any gene: 4. The germline CDR1 and CDR2 sequences are SQVTM and ANQGSEA. The CDR3 has 13 residues. CDR3 protein: CSVSQGTNTEAFF. CDR3 DNA sequence: TGCAGCGTTTCACAGGGGACGAACACTGAAGCTTTCTTT.